Ten or more counts support the clone carrying this T cell receptor (beta chain). Antigen: not known. The data were obtained in a study of T-cell reconstitution after alpha-beta-depleted transplantation in children. Study conclusions and caveats: TCRbeta diversity was high at day 60 in some patients (a result of surviving recipient T cells and thymic progenitors). Reportedly, roughly two months post-transplant, alpha-beta T cells arose from several hundred expanded graft clones. At one year after transplant, newly produced T cells mostly accounted for T-cell counts and diversity.

The trim removed 1 base at V and 7 bases at J, leaving 12 bases unmatched. The CDR3 extends over 19 amino acids. The germline gives CDR1 SGHAT, CDR2 FQNNGV. For TCRbeta, the library was prepared with unique molecular identifiers. Each CDR3 protein is one row after TCRdb ran MiXCR on the PCR reads. Among hundreds of thousands of distinct CDR3 sequences listed, 15% to 20% were seen once. The sample here was PBMCs, mostly from graft donor cells, taken 360 days after TCRalphabeta/CD19-depleted stem cell transplant. The TCR was taken from a boy in the first two years of life who had a stem cell transplant for Wiskott-Aldrich syndrome, so the T cells may come from the graft donor. V usage is TRBV11-2 and J usage is TRBJ2-2, with 13 nucleotides matching TRBD2. CDR3 sequence (DNA): TGTGCCAGCAGCTTAGGGGCCCTTACTAGCGGGGGGGCCTTCGGGGAGCTGTTTTTT. It is translated as CASSLGALTSGGAFGELFF.